This T cell receptor (beta chain) was identified during a study of blood T cell repertoires in COVID-19. Study in general: Acute and convalescent COVID-19 specimens originated in the United States, Italy and Spain. PBMCs, B-cell-depleted T cells, or T cells were the source of the cDNA or gDNA that made up the material.

Germline CDR1 MDHEN, CDR2 SYDVKM. V was pared by 6 bases and J by 0 bases, with 5 bases of the junction left unmatched. The CDR3 has 15 residues. This clone came up once. In the authors' methods: Amplified reference gene primers provided the basis for estimating nucleated cell counts. TCRdb's copy holds only in-frame clones and misses some; the assay was immunoSEQ multiplex PCR. Clone size and the V and J calls come from that table; the DNA yielded D and trimming. The sample contains roughly 70,000 clones, about four fifths of which appear only once. The sequencing input was peripheral blood. The receptor was isolated from a woman older than 75 with active or convalescent COVID-19. V usage is TRBV28 and J usage is TRBJ2-4, with TRBD1 matching over 7 bases. The CDR3, as DNA: TGTGCCAGCAGCTTACAGGGGAAAGCCAAAAACATTCAGTACTTC. Protein product: CASSLQGKAKNIQYF.